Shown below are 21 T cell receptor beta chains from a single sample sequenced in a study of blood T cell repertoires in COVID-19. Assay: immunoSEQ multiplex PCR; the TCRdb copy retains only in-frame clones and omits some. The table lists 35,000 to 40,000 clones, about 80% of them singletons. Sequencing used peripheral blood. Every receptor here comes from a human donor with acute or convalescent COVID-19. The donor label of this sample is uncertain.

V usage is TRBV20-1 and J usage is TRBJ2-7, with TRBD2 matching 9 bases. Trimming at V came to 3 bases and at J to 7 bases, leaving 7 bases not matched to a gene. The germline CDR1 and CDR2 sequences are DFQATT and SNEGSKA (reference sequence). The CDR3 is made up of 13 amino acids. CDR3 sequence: CSASSGRMWEQYF. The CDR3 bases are TGCAGTGCTAGTAGCGGGAGAATGTGGGAGCAGTACTTC.

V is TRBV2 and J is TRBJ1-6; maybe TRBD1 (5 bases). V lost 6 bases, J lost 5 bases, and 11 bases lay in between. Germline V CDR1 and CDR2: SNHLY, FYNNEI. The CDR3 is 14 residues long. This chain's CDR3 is CASSDQGNNSPLHF. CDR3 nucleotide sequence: TGTGCCAGCAGCGACCAGGGTAATAATTCACCCCTCCACTTT.

The CDR3 loop reads CASSPNRGVGTEAFF. The CDR3 DNA sequence: TGTGCCAGTAGTCCCAACAGGGGTGTTGGCACTGAAGCTTTCTTT. The chain is built from TRBV19 and TRBJ1-1; 7 positions match TRBD1. This CDR3 is built from 15 residues. The trim removed 5 bases at V and 4 bases at J, leaving 10 bases unmatched. CDR1 is LNHDA, CDR2 SQIVND, per germline (reference sequence).

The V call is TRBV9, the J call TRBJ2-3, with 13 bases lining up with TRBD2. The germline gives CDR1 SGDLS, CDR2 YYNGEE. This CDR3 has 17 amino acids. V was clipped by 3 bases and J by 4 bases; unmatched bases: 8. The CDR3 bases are TGTGCCAGCAGCGGCGGGAGGACTAGCGGGGGTTCAGATACGCAGTATTTT. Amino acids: CASSGGRTSGGSDTQYF.

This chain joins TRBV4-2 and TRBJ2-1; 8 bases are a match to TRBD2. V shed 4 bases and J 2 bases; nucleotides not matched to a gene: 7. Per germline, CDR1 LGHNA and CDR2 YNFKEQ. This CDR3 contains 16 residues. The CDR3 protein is CASSPGGGGAYNEQFF. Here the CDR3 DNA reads TGTGCCAGCAGCCCCGGGGGGGGCGGTGCCTACAATGAGCAGTTCTTC.

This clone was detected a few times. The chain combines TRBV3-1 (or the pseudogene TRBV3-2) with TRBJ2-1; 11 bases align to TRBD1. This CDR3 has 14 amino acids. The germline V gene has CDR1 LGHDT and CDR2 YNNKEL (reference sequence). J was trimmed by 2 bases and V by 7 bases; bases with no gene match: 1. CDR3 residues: CASKGQGAYNEQFF. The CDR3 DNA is TGTGCCAGCAAGGGACAGGGGGCCTACAATGAGCAGTTCTTC.

The CDR3 loop is CASSGGGVGYGYTF. The DNA for the CDR3 is TGCGCCAGCAGCGGTGGAGGGGTCGGCTATGGCTACACCTTC. This chain connects TRBV5-1 to TRBJ1-2; weak D call: TRBD1 (5 bases). The ends were cut back, 4 bases at V and 4 bases at J, with 14 bases in the middle. CDR3 length: 14 amino acids. Germline CDR1 reads SGHRS; CDR2 reads YFSETQ.

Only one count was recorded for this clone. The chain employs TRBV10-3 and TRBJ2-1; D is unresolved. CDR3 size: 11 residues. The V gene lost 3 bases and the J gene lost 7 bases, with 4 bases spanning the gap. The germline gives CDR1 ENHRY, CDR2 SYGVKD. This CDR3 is CAISDQNEQFF. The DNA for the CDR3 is TGTGCCATCAGTGACCAAAATGAGCAGTTCTTC.

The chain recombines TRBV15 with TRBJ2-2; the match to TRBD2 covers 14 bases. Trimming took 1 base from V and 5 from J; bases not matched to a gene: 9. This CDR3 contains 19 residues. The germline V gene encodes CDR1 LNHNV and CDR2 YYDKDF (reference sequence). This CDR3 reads CATSRALGLAGDRTGELFF. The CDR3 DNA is TGTGCCACCAGCAGAGCCCTGGGACTAGCGGGAGATAGGACCGGGGAGCTGTTTTTT.

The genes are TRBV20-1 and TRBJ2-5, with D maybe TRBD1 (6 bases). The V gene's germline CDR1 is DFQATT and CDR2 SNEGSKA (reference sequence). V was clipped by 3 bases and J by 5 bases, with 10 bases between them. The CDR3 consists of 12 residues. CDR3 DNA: TGCAGTGCTAGTCAGAGGGGGGAGACCCAGTACTTC. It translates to CSASQRGETQYF.

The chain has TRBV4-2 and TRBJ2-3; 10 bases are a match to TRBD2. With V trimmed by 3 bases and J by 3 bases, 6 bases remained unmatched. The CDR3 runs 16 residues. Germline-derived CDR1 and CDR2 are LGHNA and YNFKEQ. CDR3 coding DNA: TGTGCCAGCAGCCAGAGCGGGGGGGCGGGAACAGATACGCAGTATTTT. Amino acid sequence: CASSQSGGAGTDTQYF.

The CDR3 loop reads CASSPPGQNQPQHF. The CDR3 DNA follows: TGTGCCAGCAGTCCACCGGGACAGAATCAGCCCCAGCATTTT. This chain links TRBV6-2 or TRBV6-3 with TRBJ1-5, with 7 bases matching TRBD1. The length of the CDR3 is 14 residues. The V and J ends lost 5 bases and 4 bases, in that order; junction bases with no gene match: 5. Per germline, CDR1 MNHEY and CDR2 SVGEGT.

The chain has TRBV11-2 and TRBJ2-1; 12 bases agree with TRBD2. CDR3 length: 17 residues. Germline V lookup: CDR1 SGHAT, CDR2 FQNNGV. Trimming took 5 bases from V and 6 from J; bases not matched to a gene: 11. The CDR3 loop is CASSPPTSGRGSNEQFF. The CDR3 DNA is TGTGCCAGCAGCCCCCCGACTAGCGGGAGAGGGAGCAATGAGCAGTTCTTC.

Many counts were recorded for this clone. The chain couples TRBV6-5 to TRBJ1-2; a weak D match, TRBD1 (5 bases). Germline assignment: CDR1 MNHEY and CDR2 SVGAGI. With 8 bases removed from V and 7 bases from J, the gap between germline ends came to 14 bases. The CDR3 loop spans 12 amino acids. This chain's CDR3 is CASGREGLGYTF. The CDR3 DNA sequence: TGTGCCAGCGGACGGGAGGGGCTTGGCTACACCTTC.

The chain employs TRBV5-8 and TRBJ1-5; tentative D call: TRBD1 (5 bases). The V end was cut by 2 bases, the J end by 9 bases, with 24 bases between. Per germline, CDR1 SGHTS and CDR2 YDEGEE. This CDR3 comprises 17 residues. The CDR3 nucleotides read TGTGCCAGCAGCTTTAATATCGGCGGGGACGGAATTCGGCCCCAGCATTTT. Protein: CASSFNIGGDGIRPQHF.

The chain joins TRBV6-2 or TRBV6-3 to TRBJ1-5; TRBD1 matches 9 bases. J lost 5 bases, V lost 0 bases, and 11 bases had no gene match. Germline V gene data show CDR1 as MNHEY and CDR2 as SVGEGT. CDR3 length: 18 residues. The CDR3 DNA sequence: TGTGCCAGCAGTTACTCGCGGGACAGGGCCCGAGGGGATCAGCCCCAGCATTTT. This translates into CASSYSRDRARGDQPQHF.

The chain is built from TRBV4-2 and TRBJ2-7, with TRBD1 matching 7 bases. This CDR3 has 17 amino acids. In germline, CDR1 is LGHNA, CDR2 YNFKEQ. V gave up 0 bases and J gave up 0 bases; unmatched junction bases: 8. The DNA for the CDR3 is TGTGCCAGCAGCCAAGATCGTCGCAGGGGGAGCTCCTACGAGCAGTACTTC. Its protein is CASSQDRRRGSSYEQYF.

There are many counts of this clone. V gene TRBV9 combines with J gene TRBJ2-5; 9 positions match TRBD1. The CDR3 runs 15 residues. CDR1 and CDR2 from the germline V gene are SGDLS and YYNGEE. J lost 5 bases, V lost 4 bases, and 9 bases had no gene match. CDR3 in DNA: TGTGCCAGCAGCACACAGGGGGCGCGGGTGGAGACCCAGTACTTC. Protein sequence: CASSTQGARVETQYF.

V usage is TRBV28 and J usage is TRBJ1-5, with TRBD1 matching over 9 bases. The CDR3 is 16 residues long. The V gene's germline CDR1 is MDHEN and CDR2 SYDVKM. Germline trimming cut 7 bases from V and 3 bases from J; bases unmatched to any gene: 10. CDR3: CASITSGTGYNQPQHF. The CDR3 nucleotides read TGTGCCAGCATTACGTCCGGGACAGGGTACAATCAGCCCCAGCATTTT. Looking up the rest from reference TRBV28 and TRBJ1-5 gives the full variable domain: DVKVTQSSRYLVKRTGEKVFLECVQDMDHENMFWYRQDPGLGLRLIYFSYDVKMKEKGDIPEGYSVSREKKERFSLILESASTNQTSMYLCASITSGTGYNQPQHFGDGTRLSIL.

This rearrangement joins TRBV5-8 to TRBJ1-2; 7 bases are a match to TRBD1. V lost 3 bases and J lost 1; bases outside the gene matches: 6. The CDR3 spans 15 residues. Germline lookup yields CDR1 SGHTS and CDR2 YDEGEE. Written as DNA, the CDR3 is TGTGCCAGCAGCTCGGACAGGAACCTTAACTATGGCTACACCTTC. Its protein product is CASSSDRNLNYGYTF.

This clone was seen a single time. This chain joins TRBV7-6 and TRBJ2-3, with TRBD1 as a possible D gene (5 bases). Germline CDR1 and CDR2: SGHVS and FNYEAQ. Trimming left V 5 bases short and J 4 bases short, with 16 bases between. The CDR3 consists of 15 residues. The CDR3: CASSQRQQGPDTQYF. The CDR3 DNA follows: TGTGCCAGCAGCCAACGACAGCAGGGCCCAGATACGCAGTATTTT. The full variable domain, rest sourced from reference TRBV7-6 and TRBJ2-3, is GAGVSQSPRYKVTKRGQDVALRCDPISGHVSLYWYRQALGQGPEFLTYFNYEAQQDKSGLPNDRFSAERPEGSISTLTIQRTEQRDSAMYRCASSQRQQGPDTQYFGPGTRLTVL.